Below, 10 T cell receptor beta chains from the same sample are listed, as sequenced in a study of cytomegalovirus exposure and HLA in healthy donors. The PCR ran on 60 Vbeta and 13 Jbeta primers. Data came from immunoSEQ multiplex PCR; TCRdb stores just in-frame clones and leaves some out. The sample lists around 80,000 clones; approximately 60% were seen once. Sequencing was performed on PBMCs. The origin of the receptors is a male donor in good health and CMV-seropositive.

The chain couples TRBV5-1 to TRBJ2-7; 13 positions match TRBD2. The ends lost 5 bases at V and 3 bases at J; junction bases unmatched: 5. The CDR3 is made up of 15 amino acids. CDR1 is SGHRS and CDR2 is YFSETQ in the germline V gene. In DNA, the CDR3 is TGCGCCAGCAGGGCCGGGACTAGCGGGATCTACGAGCAGTACTTC. It is translated as CASRAGTSGIYEQYF.

This clone was picked up a small number of times. The chain combines TRBV6-1 with TRBJ1-2; D call uncertain. This CDR3 comprises 13 residues. With 8 bases removed from V and 0 bases from J, the gap between germline ends came to 10 bases. Germline V CDR1 and CDR2: MNHNS, SASEGT. The CDR3 DNA reads TGTGCCAGCGGGCTCTCTCCTAACTATGGCTACACCTTC. This encodes CASGLSPNYGYTF.

V usage is TRBV6-5 and J usage is TRBJ2-7; 8 bases match TRBD1. The J segment lost 0 bases and the V segment lost 6 bases, leaving 4 bases of the junction unmatched. In germline, CDR1 is MNHEY, CDR2 SVGAGI. The CDR3 totals 14 residues. The CDR3 spells CASRGTGSSYEQYF. The CDR3 nucleotides are TGTGCCAGCAGGGGGACAGGCAGCTCCTACGAGCAGTACTTC.

The chain combines TRBV5-8 with TRBJ1-3, with 9 bases lining up with TRBD1. The CDR3 sequence is 17 residues long. CDR1 and CDR2 from the germline V gene are SGHTS and YDEGEE. V shed 2 bases, J shed 3 bases, and the junction held 9 bases outside the gene matches. The CDR3 DNA is TGTGCCAGCAGCTTCCGGGACAGGGTCGTTCTTGGAAACACCATATATTTT. Residues: CASSFRDRVVLGNTIYF.

The chain couples TRBV30 to TRBJ1-1; D is perhaps TRBD1 (6 bases). This CDR3 has 14 amino acids. Deletions cut 5 bases from V and 0 bases from J, with 13 bases between. CDR1 is GTSNPN and CDR2 is SVGIG in the germline V gene (reference sequence). The CDR3 region is CAWRLGALNTEAFF. In nucleotides, the CDR3 is TGTGCCTGGCGTTTGGGGGCCCTGAACACTGAAGCTTTCTTT.

The gene calls are TRBV29-1 and TRBJ2-3; D possibly corresponds to TRBD1 (5 bases). The CDR3 loop spans 18 amino acids. Germline V gives CDR1 SQVTM, CDR2 ANQGSEA. Deletions cut 3 bases from V and 1 base from J, with 23 bases between. The CDR3 sequence: CSVDGQGRGKSGTDTQYF. The CDR3 region has the DNA TGCAGCGTTGATGGCCAGGGAAGGGGAAAATCTGGCACAGATACGCAGTATTTT.

This CDR3 reads CASSTRTGGNQPQHF. The CDR3 nucleotides read TGTGCCAGCAGTACCCGGACAGGGGGAAACCAGCCCCAGCATTTT. The chain carries TRBV28 and TRBJ1-5, with TRBD1 matching over 10 bases. This CDR3 is 15 amino acids long. V was pared by 5 bases and J by 7 bases, with 8 bases of the junction left unmatched. Germline V lookup: CDR1 MDHEN, CDR2 SYDVKM.

CDR3 DNA: TGTGCCAGCAGTTACTCGGGCCGAGTTGCTGAAGCTTTCTTT. Amino acids: CASSYSGRVAEAFF. This chain uses TRBV6-5 with TRBJ1-1; no definite D call. Trimming removed 0 bases from V and 6 bases from J, with 11 bases in between. Germline V gives CDR1 MNHEY, CDR2 SVGAGI. There are 14 residues in the CDR3.

This clone appeared once. V gene TRBV5-1 combines with J gene TRBJ2-1; maybe TRBD2 (6 bases). CDR1 and CDR2 (germline): SGHRS, YFSETQ. Between the trimmed V and J ends, which lost 0 bases and 1 base, there was a span of 14 bases. This CDR3 is 17 amino acids long. The DNA of the CDR3 is TGCGCCAGCAGCTTGGCCGGAGGGCAGGTATCCTACAATGAGCAGTTCTTC. This codes for CASSLAGGQVSYNEQFF. Together with reference TRBV5-1 and TRBJ2-1, the CDR3 gives the full variable domain: KAGVTQTPRYLIKTRGQQVTLSCSPISGHRSVSWYQQTPGQGLQFLFEYFSETQRNKGNFPGRFSGRQFSNSRSEMNVSTLELGDSALYLCASSLAGGQVSYNEQFFGPGTRLTVL.

The chain combines TRBV11-2 with TRBJ2-3, with a possible D match to TRBD1 (6 bases). Germline CDR1 and CDR2: SGHAT and FQNNGV. Trimming cost V 2 bases and J 1 base, with 13 bases left between them. The CDR3 consists of 16 residues. The CDR3 reads CASSLSTGFGTDTQYF. The DNA for the CDR3 is TGTGCCAGCAGCTTAAGTACAGGGTTTGGCACAGATACGCAGTATTTT.